What follows describes a single T cell receptor beta chain. Sequencing used immunoSEQ multiplex PCR; TCRdb keeps in-frame clones, though not all of them. The sample includes fewer than 150,000 clones, approximately 93% seen only once; the top ten take about 3.1%. The CDR3 extends over 15 amino acids. Trimming took 1 base from V and 1 from J, leaving 11 bases between them. Looked up from germline, CDR1 is SGHRS and CDR2 is YFSETQ. These data belong to a study of T cell responses to AZD1222 COVID-19 vaccine. Study at large: Some second doses came at about 4 weeks and others at about 12 weeks; these were pooled.

The specimen comprised peripheral blood, sampled on day 0 of AZD1222 vaccination. This sequence was found in an adult in good health. V is TRBV5-1 and J is TRBJ2-5; no reliable D call. DNA of the CDR3: TGCGCCAGCAGCTTGCTGACGACGTCCCAAGAGACCCAGTACTTC. This sequence encodes CASSLLTTSQETQYF.